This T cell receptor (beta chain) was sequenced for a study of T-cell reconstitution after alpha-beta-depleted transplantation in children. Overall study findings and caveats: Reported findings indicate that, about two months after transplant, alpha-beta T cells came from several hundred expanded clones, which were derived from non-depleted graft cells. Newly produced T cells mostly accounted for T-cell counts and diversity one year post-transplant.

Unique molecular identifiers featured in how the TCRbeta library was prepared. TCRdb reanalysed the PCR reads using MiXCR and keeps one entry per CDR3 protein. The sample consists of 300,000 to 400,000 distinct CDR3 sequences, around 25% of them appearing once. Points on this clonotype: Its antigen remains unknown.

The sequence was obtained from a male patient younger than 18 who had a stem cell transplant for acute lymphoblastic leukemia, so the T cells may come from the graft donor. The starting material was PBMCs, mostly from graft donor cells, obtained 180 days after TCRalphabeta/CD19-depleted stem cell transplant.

The CDR3: CASSRWGEGPPYEQYF. The CDR3 DNA sequence: TGCGCCAGCAGCCGGTGGGGGGAAGGCCCTCCTTACGAGCAGTACTTC. V and J are TRBV5-1 and TRBJ2-7; the D gene is possibly TRBD2 (6 bases). Trimming stripped 4 bases from V and 4 bases from J, with 21 bases between. CDR1 and CDR2 (germline): SGHRS, YFSETQ. There are 16 residues in the CDR3.